This TCR beta chain comes out of a study of shared clonotypes between healthy human individuals. Profiled with immunoSEQ multiplex PCR; TCRdb holds only in-frame clones, not every one. The table includes millions of clones, about 93% detected once. In the naive CD8 group, cells lacked CD45RO and were positively selected for CCR7, so terminally differentiated effector memory CD45RA+ cells were left out. Donors had no recently reported acute infections or vaccinations and were HIV-negative. Findings and caveats of the study: Memory subsets generally showed smaller estimated richness than naive subsets did.

V lost 3 bases and J lost 2; bases outside the gene matches: 3. This CDR3 has 14 amino acids. Germline V gene data show CDR1 as SGHVS and CDR2 as FQNEAQ. As regards this clone: Its antigen is unknown. Other DNA sequences in this specimen translate into the identical CDR3.

The source is a man aged 18 to 29 in good health. Some clones in this sample may be carry-over from other donors' samples. Sample: naive CD8+ T cells from PBMCs. This rearrangement joins TRBV7-8 to TRBJ2-7, with 8 bases fitting TRBD1. As DNA, the CDR3 is TGTGCCAGCAGCTTGGGGACAGGAACCTACGAGCAGTACTTC. Protein sequence: CASSLGTGTYEQYF.